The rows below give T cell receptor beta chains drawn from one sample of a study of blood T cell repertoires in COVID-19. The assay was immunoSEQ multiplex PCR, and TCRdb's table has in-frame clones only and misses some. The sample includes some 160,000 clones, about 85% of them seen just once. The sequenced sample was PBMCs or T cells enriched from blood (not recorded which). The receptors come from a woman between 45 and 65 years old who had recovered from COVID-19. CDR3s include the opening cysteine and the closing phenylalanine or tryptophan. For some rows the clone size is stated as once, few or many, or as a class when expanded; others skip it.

CASSLDGVRTEAFF,-,TRBV7-8
CASSLEQGRYGYTF,-,TRBV5-1
CASSSGQDKLTF,-,TRBV28
CASRQSGGDTYEQYF,-,TRBV4-2
CASSWGLAGGADTQYF,-,TRBV7-2
CASSLLSLTVNTEAFF,-,TRBV5-6
CASSQGIGSSGANVLTF,-,TRBV4-2
CASGLGTSGGFTDTQYF,-,TRBV12-5
CSAVRGYEQYF,-,TRBV20-1
CASESGQFSTNYGYIF,-,TRBV19
CASSLSGTASNQPQHF,-,TRBV27
CASSPGRGETEAFF,few,TRBV18
CASSLAVGRGSYNEQFF,once,TRBV5-1
CASSYGQGYNSPLHF,-,TRBV6-6
CASSVTGSQPQHF,few,TRBV2
CSVSGGAVEQFF,-,TRBV29-1
CSVERQALNEQFF,-,TRBV29-1
CASSPPDSYNSPLHF,-,TRBV18
CASSPPSVAGAGFF,-,TRBV18
CSVGYRRGQDYGYTF,few,TRBV29-1
CASLGQGETDTQYF,-,TRBV28
CASSPGQGVLNQPQHF,-,TRBV2
CASSLQGTQYF,-,TRBV28
CASSNSGTGPAGELFF,-,TRBV7-6
CASSLAGQANTGELFF,-,TRBV5-1
CASSLGASGGRADTQYF,-,TRBV11-2
CASQRGLAGAGLETQYF,-,TRBV28
CASRKGQLYEQYF,-,TRBV19
CSASVGQSETQYF,-,TRBV20-1
CSAGQGGAGNEQYF,-,TRBV29-1
CSASQGTAYGYTF,-,TRBV20-1
CASSKTGVEANQPQHF,-,TRBV18
CATRRISQVGGYTF,-,TRBV15
CASTSGTGAPDTEAFF,-,TRBV4-3